The T cell receptor (beta chain) under discussion was sequenced for a study of blood T cell repertoires in COVID-19. Study overall: COVID-19 samples collected from the United States, Italy and Spain covered acute and convalescent phases. In each case, the material was cDNA or gDNA derived from T cells, B-cell-depleted T cells, or PBMCs.

As processed by the authors: Reference gene primer amplification gave estimated nucleated cell counts. Assay used: immunoSEQ multiplex PCR; TCRdb lists only in-frame clones, some missing. V, J and clone size are taken as reported in that table, and D and trimming were inferred from the DNA itself. The sample yields about 35,000 clones, 85% to 90% seen once. The CDR3 totals 13 residues. The V gene's germline CDR1 is SGHTA and CDR2 FQGNSA. V was clipped by 3 bases and J by 1 base, with 6 bases between them. The sequenced sample was peripheral blood. This sequence originates from a woman between 65 and 79 years old with active COVID-19. This chain connects TRBV7-2 to TRBJ1-1; D unresolved. This CDR3 is CASSFLWNTEAFF. The CDR3 nucleotides are TGTGCCAGCAGCTTCCTATGGAACACTGAAGCTTTCTTT.